Sequencing of this TCR beta chain was carried out in a study of human thymus T cells. Some clones are missing from TCRdb's copy, which holds only in-frame ones; the method was immunoSEQ multiplex PCR. The sample has about 130,000 clones; around 94% are singletons. CDR3 size: 15 residues. V shed 1 base, J shed 6 bases, and the junction held 8 bases outside the gene matches. The germline gives CDR1 MGHRA, CDR2 YSYEKL. Thymus tissue was removed during corrective cardiac surgery. Sequencing was performed on thymus tissue. This TCR derives from a boy under two years old with a congenital heart defect but otherwise immunologically healthy. The genes are TRBV4-1 and TRBJ1-1; 7 bases match TRBD1. CDR3 in DNA: TGCGCCAGCAGCCAAGCCAGGGGGGGGAAACCTGAAGCTTTCTTT. As protein: CASSQARGGKPEAFF.